Following are 13 T cell receptor beta chains from one sample sequenced in a study of beta chain features in type 1 diabetes. General study results and limits: A moderate, significant TCRB CDR3 shortening appeared in type 1 diabetes across four CD4+ subsets.

The antigens for these receptors are not known. The authors reverse transcribed all of the isolated RNA, so sequencing captured expressed TCRB transcripts. Generated by immunoSEQ multiplex PCR, the TCRdb table keeps only in-frame clones and is missing some. This table holds about 400,000 clones, roughly 12% found once. Sequenced material: naive CD4+ T cells from blood. These receptors originate from a woman aged 18 to 35 with type 1 diabetes.

With respect to this clone: Other nucleotide sequences from this sample produce the same CDR3. This chain joins TRBV7-2 and TRBJ2-3, with 9 bases lining up with TRBD2. Germline V gene data show CDR1 as SGHTA and CDR2 as FQGNSA. Losses at the gene ends were 1 base for V and 4 bases for J; bases not matched to a gene: 3. The CDR3 loop spans 15 amino acids. The CDR3 DNA reads TGTGCCAGCAGCTTAGTCTTAGCGGGAGCAGATACGCAGTATTTT. It is translated as CASSLVLAGADTQYF.

There are a few counts of this clone. This sequence joins TRBV5-1 and TRBJ1-4; D unresolved. Germline V gene sequence: CDR1 SGHRS, CDR2 YFSETQ. Trimming removed 8 bases from V and 0 bases from J, with 11 bases in between. This CDR3 is 14 amino acids long. This CDR3 is CASRYGATNEKLFF. CDR3 nucleotide sequence: TGCGCCAGTCGTTACGGTGCAACTAATGAAAAACTGTTTTTT.

This chain links TRBV27 with TRBJ1-2; a possible D gene is TRBD1 (5 bases). Germline V gene data show CDR1 as MNHEY and CDR2 as SMNVEV (reference sequence). Trimming removed 0 bases from V and 4 bases from J, with 9 bases in between. The CDR3 sequence is 14 residues long. CDR3 sequence: CASSLSIGGYGYTF. The CDR3 region has the DNA TGTGCCAGCAGTTTATCGATCGGGGGCTATGGCTACACCTTC.

This clone was recorded a few times. CDR3 nucleotides: TGTGCCAGCAGTATAAGTAGCGGACCCACAGATACGCAGTATTTT. It codes for CASSISSGPTDTQYF. The gene calls are TRBV9 and TRBJ2-3; TRBD2 might be the D (6 bases). CDR1 is SGDLS and CDR2 is YYNGEE in the germline V gene. There are 15 residues in the CDR3. Trimming cost V 5 bases and J 2 bases, with 15 bases left between them.

The chain couples TRBV19 to TRBJ2-3; D call uncertain. Germline CDR1 is LNHDA and CDR2 is SQIVND (reference sequence). Trimming shortened V by 3 bases and J by 2 bases, and 9 bases separated the two germline ends. The CDR3 has 14 residues. The CDR3 coding sequence is TGTGCCAGTAGTATCCCGACATACACAGATACGCAGTATTTT. Protein product: CASSIPTYTDTQYF.

This clone was observed a few times. This chain connects TRBV4-2 to TRBJ2-7, with D perhaps TRBD2 (6 bases). This CDR3 is built from 15 residues. Germline lookup yields CDR1 LGHNA and CDR2 YNFKEQ. The V gene lost 3 bases and the J gene lost 6 bases, with 18 bases spanning the gap. As DNA, the CDR3 is TGTGCCAGCAGCCACCCTCCGGGGGTCTATGCCGAGCAGTACTTC. It is translated as CASSHPPGVYAEQYF.

This chain uses TRBV19 with TRBJ2-2; 7 bases agree with TRBD1. V trimming: 8 bases; J trimming: 3 bases; junction bases outside the gene matches: 9. The CDR3 totals 15 residues. Germline CDR1 reads LNHDA; CDR2 reads SQIVND (reference sequence). In DNA, the CDR3 is TGTGCCAGTCTCAGAGGGGGCATCGACACCGGGGAGCTGTTTTTT. This gives the protein CASLRGGIDTGELFF.

This clone was observed a handful of times. The V call is TRBV30, the J call TRBJ2-7; 8 nucleotides agree with TRBD2. V was clipped by 1 base and J by 3 bases; unmatched bases: 5. CDR1 and CDR2 (germline): GTSNPN, SVGIG (reference sequence). The CDR3 consists of 14 residues. CDR3 sequence: CAWSGLAGRYEQYF. The CDR3 bases are TGTGCCTGGAGTGGTCTAGCGGGCCGCTACGAGCAGTACTTC.

This clone was seen a handful of times. V and J are TRBV2 and TRBJ2-3; TRBD1 is a possible D gene (6 bases). Germline-derived CDR1 and CDR2 are SNHLY and FYNNEI. This CDR3 contains 14 residues. V gave up 9 bases and J gave up 0 bases, with 13 bases separating them. The CDR3 DNA is TGTGCCAGTCGAGACAGGCCTAGCACAGATACGCAGTATTTT. The encoded protein is CASRDRPSTDTQYF.

A few counts support this clone. The J gene is TRBJ2-2, the V gene TRBV28; a weak D match, TRBD1 (5 bases). This CDR3 is built from 16 residues. Per the germline V gene, CDR1 is MDHEN and CDR2 is SYDVKM. V lost 5 bases to trimming and J lost 4 bases, with 17 bases between them. CDR3 residues: CASSLSPGHITGELFF. CDR3 bases: TGTGCCAGCAGTCTTAGCCCAGGACACATCACCGGGGAGCTGTTTTTT.

The rearrangement joins TRBV11-2 to TRBJ1-4; D may be TRBD1 (6 bases). Deletions cut 5 bases from V and 4 bases from J, with 8 bases between. Germline V gene data show CDR1 as SGHAT and CDR2 as FQNNGV. This CDR3 comprises 13 residues. The CDR3 region has the DNA TGTGCCAGCAGCAGGACAGTTAATGAAAAACTGTTTTTT. Its translation: CASSRTVNEKLFF.

The chain is built from TRBV7-6 and TRBJ2-3, with a tentative D call TRBD2 (5 bases). Trimming took 5 bases from V and 0 from J, leaving 9 bases between them. CDR1 and CDR2 (germline): SGHVS, FNYEAQ. The CDR3 covers 14 residues. Here the CDR3 DNA reads TGTGCCAGCAGCCCGGACTCGAGCACAGATACGCAGTATTTT. Encoded protein: CASSPDSSTDTQYF.

V usage is TRBV7-2 and J usage is TRBJ1-5, with D unresolved. From germline, CDR1 is SGHTA and CDR2 FQGNSA. V lost 1 base, J lost 2 bases, and 6 bases lay in between. The CDR3 is 14 residues long. CDR3 residues: CASSLVEGNQPQHF. For the CDR3, the DNA is TGTGCCAGCAGCTTAGTTGAGGGCAATCAGCCCCAGCATTTT.